Below, 25 T cell receptor beta chains from the same sample are listed, as sequenced in a study of T cell clonality in common variable immunodeficiency. Study-level points and caveats: In common variable immunodeficiency, TCR beta chains reportedly carried fewer deletions and N-nucleotide insertions.

Data came from immunoSEQ multiplex PCR; TCRdb stores just in-frame clones and leaves some out. The table lists around 16,000 clones, with no singletons. These receptors have no known antigen. Sequencing was done on a sample of peripheral blood mononuclear cells. Every receptor here comes from a human donor with common variable immunodeficiency.

This clone has just a few counts. The CDR3 goes on 3 residues after the read ends, and that part is filled in from the germline J gene. The chain has TRBV11-1 and TRBJ2-3; D remains unclear. This CDR3 is 13 amino acids long. The V end lost 5 bases, the J end lost 4 bases, and 10 bases lay between the germline ends. Germline V gene lookup returns CDR1 SGHAT and CDR2 FQDESV (reference sequence). The CDR3 here is CASSPQFADTQYF. CDR3 DNA, as far as it was read: TGTGCCAGCAGCCCACAGTTCGCAGATACG.

In regard to this clone: The read ends 3 residues early relative to the CDR3; the germline J gene fills the gap. The chain links TRBV7-9 to TRBJ2-7; a weak D match, TRBD1 (6 bases). Germline CDR1 and CDR2: SEHNR and FQNEAQ (reference sequence). The CDR3 is 14 amino acids. Trimming took 1 base from V and 6 from J, leaving 13 bases between them. The sequenced CDR3 bases are TGTGCCAGCAGCTTAGGTGGGGGCGGCGGCGAG. Its protein product is CASSLGGGGGE. The CDR3 reads in full as CASSLGGGGGEQYF.

Only a few counts were recorded for this clone. Coverage ceases 3 residues before the CDR3 finishes, and the germline J gene fills in the end. The rearrangement links TRBV2 to TRBJ1-6; no definite D call. Germline CDR1 reads SNHLY; CDR2 reads FYNNEI. V lost 6 bases and J lost 8, with 11 bases in between. The CDR3 loop spans 13 amino acids. CDR3 bases read: TGTGCCAGCAGGGGTACTACATATTCACCC. Protein sequence: CASRGTTYSP. The whole CDR3 region reads CASRGTTYSPLHF.

This clone was seen only a few times. The read is 3 residues too short to cover the CDR3 end, so that end is filled in from the germline J gene. This chain links TRBV19 with TRBJ1-1, with D perhaps matching TRBD1 (6 bases). This CDR3 spans 14 amino acids. Germline V gene sequence: CDR1 LNHDA, CDR2 SQIVND (reference sequence). The V end lost 2 bases, the J end lost 4 bases, and 11 bases lay between the germline ends. Partial CDR3 DNA: TGTGCCAGTAGTATAATCGGAGGGGGCACTGAA. Translation: CASSIIGGGTE. The whole CDR3 sequence is CASSIIGGGTEAFF.

There are a few counts of this clone. The read terminates 3 residues ahead of where the CDR3 ends, so the germline J gene completes it. The chain has TRBV7-9 and TRBJ2-5; D gene ambiguous. The germline V and J ends were trimmed by 5 bases and 3 bases, with 13 bases remaining between them. Germline CDR1 reads SEHNR; CDR2 reads FQNEAQ (reference sequence). The CDR3 sequence is 14 residues long. CDR3 amino acids: CASSHGFREETQYF. The part of the CDR3 DNA that was read is TGTGCCAGCAGCCACGGCTTCCGGGAAGAGACC.

This clone is medium-sized. The CDR3 sequence is CASRSGAGGSYNEQFF. The sequenced part of the CDR3 DNA is TGTGCCAGCAGGAGCGGGGCTGGAGGGTCCTACAATGAG. The chain couples TRBV6-2 or TRBV6-3 to TRBJ2-1; 7 bases align to TRBD2. With the read ending 3 residues before the CDR3 end, the germline J gene is used to fill in that end. CDR1 is MNHEY, CDR2 SVGEGT, per germline. The ends lost 6 bases at V and 1 base at J; junction bases unmatched: 9. The CDR3 has 16 amino acids.

This clone is judged large. The read halts 3 residues ahead of the CDR3 end, with the missing end drawn from the germline J gene. The V gene is TRBV15, the J gene TRBJ1-4; D is undetermined. V was clipped by 1 base and J by 5 bases, with 11 bases between them. Germline-derived CDR1 and CDR2 are LNHNV and YYDKDF (reference sequence). The CDR3 is 15 residues long. Here the CDR3 reads CATSRGAGGNEKLFF. CDR3 DNA (partial): TGTGCCACCAGCAGAGGAGCAGGAGGGAATGAAAAA.

This clone was recorded at least ten times. Read data end 3 residues before the CDR3 end; the end is taken from the germline J gene. The chain uses TRBV29-1 and TRBJ1-4; D might be TRBD1 (6 bases). The germline V gene has CDR1 SQVTM and CDR2 ANQGSEA. The CDR3 has 14 amino acids. The V gene lost 5 bases and the J gene lost 8 bases, with 18 bases spanning the gap. The CDR3 bases that were read are TGCAGCGTTCTGGACAGCCGGTTAGGGGAAAAA. As protein: CSVLDSRLGEK. The full CDR3 protein is CSVLDSRLGEKLFF.

Note on this clone: The read terminates 3 residues ahead of where the CDR3 ends, so the germline J gene completes it. This chain uses TRBV30 with TRBJ1-2; no reliable D call. V was trimmed by 7 bases and J by 4 bases, leaving 19 bases between them. The CDR3 is made up of 14 amino acids. CDR1 is GTSNPN and CDR2 is SVGIG in the germline V gene (reference sequence). CDR3 DNA, as far as it was read: TGTGCCTTCGCGGGAGGGCGCAGTCGCTATGGC. Amino acids: CAFAGGRSRYG. The whole CDR3 reads CAFAGGRSRYGYTF.

On this clone: The sequence runs out 3 residues before the end of the CDR3; the remainder is reconstructed from the germline J gene. The chain is built from TRBV19 and TRBJ1-5; D is perhaps TRBD1 (5 bases). The V gene lost 0 bases and the J gene lost 5 bases, with 8 bases spanning the gap. The CDR3 length is 14 residues. In germline, CDR1 is LNHDA, CDR2 SQIVND (reference sequence). CDR3: CASSIEDIYQPQHF. CDR3 DNA, as far as it was read: TGTGCCAGTAGTATAGAGGACATATATCAGCCC.

This clone was picked up a small number of times. The CDR3 here is CASSPGQHYGYTF. The sequenced part of the CDR3 DNA is TGTGCCAGCTCACCCGGACAGCACTATGGC. This chain connects TRBV18 to TRBJ1-2; a possible D gene is TRBD1 (6 bases). The read ends 3 residues shy of where the CDR3 ends; the end is completed using the germline J gene. V was pared by 3 bases and J by 3 bases, with 8 bases between. The length of the CDR3 is 13 residues. In germline, CDR1 is KGHSH, CDR2 LQKENI.

This clone was seen ten or more times. The CDR3 end falls 3 residues outside the read, so it is completed with the germline J gene. The V call is TRBV30, the J call TRBJ2-3; the D gene is possibly TRBD1 (5 bases). V was pared by 2 bases and J by 3 bases, with 15 bases between. This CDR3 spans 15 amino acids. Germline loops: CDR1 GTSNPN, CDR2 SVGIG (reference sequence). Partial CDR3 DNA: TGTGCCTGGAGTCCATCAGGGTGGCGGACAGATACG. It specifies CAWSPSGWRTDT. The whole CDR3 protein is CAWSPSGWRTDTQYF.

As for this clone: The read comes to an end 3 residues before the CDR3 does, leaving the germline J gene to fill in the end. The chain uses TRBV20-1 and TRBJ2-7; a possible D gene is TRBD1 (6 bases). Germline CDR1 reads DFQATT; CDR2 reads SNEGSKA (reference sequence). Trimming removed 6 bases from V and 2 bases from J, with 14 bases in between. The CDR3 spans 13 residues. The CDR3 spells CSAPVGATYEQYF. CDR3 DNA, as far as it was read: TGCAGTGCCCCTGTGGGGGCCACCTACGAG.

In its sample, this clone was seen many times. Read data end 3 residues before the CDR3 end; the end is taken from the germline J gene. The chain links TRBV6-1 to TRBJ2-1, with 9 bases fitting TRBD2. CDR1 and CDR2 from the germline V gene are MNHNS and SASEGT. With 4 bases clipped from V and 8 bases from J, the junction kept 9 bases outside the gene matches. There are 15 residues in the CDR3. This CDR3 is CASSGLRGGLDEQFF. CDR3 DNA (partial): TGTGCCAGCAGTGGCTTGCGGGGGGGCCTCGATGAG.

As concerns this clone: The CDR3 end falls 3 residues outside the read, so it is completed with the germline J gene. The chain combines TRBV4-2 with TRBJ2-5, with D tentatively TRBD2 (5 bases). Germline CDR1 reads LGHNA; CDR2 reads YNFKEQ. Trimming stripped 1 base from V and 5 bases from J, with 11 bases between. The CDR3 length is 14 residues. The sequenced part of the CDR3 DNA is TGTGCCAGCAGCCAAGGGCAGGAGGCTGAGACC. Translated, it gives CASSQGQEAET. The entire CDR3 sequence reads CASSQGQEAETQYF.

This clone was counted between two and nine times. The CDR3 end falls 3 residues outside the read, so it is completed with the germline J gene. This rearrangement joins TRBV7-2 to TRBJ1-2, with 8 bases lining up with TRBD1. J gave up 7 bases and V 1 base, and 5 bases lay outside the gene matches. The CDR3 has 14 amino acids. Germline CDR1 is SGHTA and CDR2 is FQGNSA. This chain's CDR3 is CASSLDRGIGGYTF. The part of the CDR3 DNA that was read is TGTGCCAGCAGCTTAGACAGGGGGATCGGTGGC.

There are many counts of this clone. The read ends 3 residues before the CDR3 terminus; that terminus is restored from the germline J gene. V is TRBV29-1 and J is TRBJ2-7; TRBD1 aligns across 10 bases. Germline trimming cut 5 bases from V and 6 bases from J; bases unmatched to any gene: 7. Per the germline V gene, CDR1 is SQVTM and CDR2 is ANQGSEA. The CDR3 sequence is 13 residues long. The CDR3 DNA, read in part, is TGCAGCGTTAGACAGGGGGCGTTTGGCGAG. Protein: CSVRQGAFGE. The entire CDR3 reads CSVRQGAFGEQYF.

This clone is termed medium-sized. From the germline J gene comes the end of the CDR3, since the read stops 3 residues before it. The gene calls are TRBV5-5 and TRBJ2-3, with D unresolved. The CDR3 extends over 14 amino acids. V was cut by 2 bases and J by 2 bases, with 9 bases left in between. Germline V gene sequence: CDR1 SGHKS, CDR2 YYEKEE (reference sequence). CDR3 loop: CASSLGPYTDTQYF. CDR3 DNA (partial): TGTGCCAGCAGCTTAGGTCCGTACACAGATACG.

This clone was counted a few times. The read halts 3 residues ahead of the CDR3 end, with the missing end drawn from the germline J gene. The genes are TRBV29-1 and TRBJ1-2, with D perhaps matching TRBD1 (6 bases). V was shortened by 4 bases and J by 0 bases, with 15 bases between the two germline ends. This CDR3 spans 15 amino acids. The germline V gene has CDR1 SQVTM and CDR2 ANQGSEA. CDR3 bases read: TGCAGCGTTGGGAGCCTGCGGACAGCTAACTATGGC. Its translation: CSVGSLRTANYG. The entire CDR3 is CSVGSLRTANYGYTF.

This chain's CDR3 is CASSPGLSRTDTQYF. CDR3 DNA (partial): TGTGCCAGCTCCCCGGGACTTTCTCGCACAGATACG. This chain uses TRBV18 with TRBJ2-3, with D perhaps TRBD2 (6 bases). The read ends 3 residues early relative to the CDR3; the germline J gene fills the gap. The germline gives CDR1 KGHSH, CDR2 LQKENI. V lost 6 bases to trimming and J lost 1 base, with 14 bases between them. The CDR3 has 15 amino acids.

At least ten counts were recorded for this clone. The CDR3 is cut off 3 residues early in the read; its end comes from the germline J gene. This chain uses TRBV29-1 with TRBJ1-1; 8 bases agree with TRBD1. This CDR3 comprises 14 residues. Unmatched junction bases numbered 4, after V lost 4 bases and J lost 0 bases. Germline V gives CDR1 SQVTM, CDR2 ANQGSEA. The CDR3 bases that were read are TGCAGCGTTGTTCAGGGGGCTATGAACACTGAA. This translates into CSVVQGAMNTE. The CDR3 as a whole reads CSVVQGAMNTEAFF.

A word on this clone: The sequenced fragment ends 3 residues before the CDR3 boundary, so the rest is inferred from the germline J gene. The chain recombines TRBV7-9 with TRBJ1-3, with 11 bases aligning to TRBD1. This CDR3 comprises 15 residues. V shed 5 bases and J 2 bases; nucleotides not matched to a gene: 2. In germline, CDR1 is SEHNR, CDR2 FQNEAQ (reference sequence). The sequenced CDR3 bases are TGTGCCAGCAGCAGGACAGGGGGCGCTGGAAACACC. Translating it yields CASSRTGGAGNT. The whole CDR3 protein reads CASSRTGGAGNTIYF.

Worth noting for this clone: The read ends 3 residues shy of where the CDR3 ends; the end is completed using the germline J gene. This chain joins TRBV5-4 and TRBJ2-5; 7 positions agree with TRBD1. The V gene's germline CDR1 is SGHNT and CDR2 YYREEE (reference sequence). V lost 2 bases, J lost 4 bases, and 2 bases stayed unmatched. The CDR3 has 13 amino acids. CDR3 loop: CASSFSGGETQYF. The covered CDR3 bases are TGTGCCAGCAGCTTCTCAGGGGGAGAGACC. Together with reference TRBV5-4 and TRBJ2-5, the CDR3 gives the full variable domain: ETGVTQSPTHLIKTRGQQVTLRCSSQSGHNTVSWYQQALGQGPQFIFQYYREEENGRGNFPPRFSGLQFPNYSSELNVNALELDDSALYLCASSFSGGETQYFGPGTRLLVL.

This clone appeared a few times. The read gets to within 3 residues of the CDR3 end, and the germline J gene fills in the rest. The rearrangement links TRBV7-9 to TRBJ2-7, with 7 positions matching TRBD2. Germline CDR1 reads SEHNR; CDR2 reads FQNEAQ (reference sequence). The junction had 11 bases not matched to a gene; V was cut back by 4 bases and J by 5 bases. This CDR3 region has 15 residues. CDR3 sequence: CASSSPRARGNEQYF. Incomplete CDR3 DNA: TGTGCCAGCAGCTCACCCCGGGCGCGGGGGAACGAG.

With respect to this clone: The read comes to an end 3 residues before the CDR3 does, leaving the germline J gene to fill in the end. V and J are TRBV30 and TRBJ2-2, with 8 bases lining up with TRBD1. The CDR3 spans 15 residues. Per germline, CDR1 GTSNPN and CDR2 SVGIG (reference sequence). The V gene end was trimmed by 3 bases and the J gene end by 1 base; junction bases not matched to a gene: 4. The CDR3 bases that were read are TGTGCCTGGAGACGGGACAGGAGGAACACCGGGGAG. Translated, it gives CAWRRDRRNTGE. The whole CDR3 protein reads CAWRRDRRNTGELFF.